This T cell receptor (beta chain) was found in a study of T-cell memory formation after mild COVID-19 (dated by TCRdb to about 2021). Study-level background: TCR sequence clusters from the two donors were found to be largely donor specific. Longitudinal TCRalpha and TCRbeta repertoire sequencing tracked T-cell clones expanding and contracting after mild COVID-19 in a couple of donors. Two young, previously healthy adult volunteers, one female and one male, were included in the cohort.

This clonotype was counted only a few times. The antigen it recognizes is unknown. No quality values exist for individual bases; no much larger clone is one base distant. PBMCs were isolated by Ficoll-Paque density gradient centrifugation. Overall results and qualifications from the work: Some responding clones were found in pre-infection memory, which suggests that pre-existing cross-reactive memory T cells took part in the SARS-CoV-2 response. Whether the second-wave clones peaking on day 37 were SARS-CoV-2 specific was not confirmed. Contracting CD4+ clones turned up mainly in the CM and EM memory subsets, whereas EMRA was where CD8+ clones were enriched. Balanced CD4/CD8 phenotypes were observed for clones contracting from day 15 to 85, whereas a bias towards CD4+ was observed for a second wave of clones expanding from day 15 to 37. The study covered only a couple of mild cases, and larger cohorts including severe cases with pre-infection samples were considered necessary.

The listed sequencing device is Illumina NovaSeq 6000. TCRalpha and TCRbeta cDNA libraries were constructed by 5'RACE with constant-segment primers, with sample barcodes and unique molecular identifiers being introduced. RNA was extracted from every sample with Trizol reagent. The libraries were amplified in two PCR steps, and the second step added a second sample barcode and Illumina TruSeq adapters. Sequencing of the libraries was done on an Illumina NovaSeq, producing 2 x 150 bp paired-end reads. Per the authors' processing: The reads were demultiplexed and collapsed into UMI-guided consensus sequences using migec v1.2.7. With mixcr v2.1.11, UMI consensuses were aligned to TRA and TRB V and J templates and assembled into clonotypes. A clonotype was counted as expanded or contracted only if both edgeR and NoisET called the change significant, with noise models trained on biological replicates. For edgeR calls, a false discovery rate-adjusted p below 0.01 and a log2 fold-change threshold of 1 were applied. As an exploratory analysis of dynamics, max-normalized trajectories of the 1000 most abundant clonotypes were examined with PCA combined with hierarchical clustering. The CD4 or CD8 phenotype of responding clones was assigned using the separately sequenced CD4+ and CD8+ repertoires. The public sequencing data were trimmed at Q25 with fastp and processed into clonotypes with MiXCR by TCRdb, which kept only in-frame beta chains. Here each entry gathers all rows of one CDR3 protein and keeps the most common genes and DNA. TCRdb assigned the V and J calls; the authors' analysis was not used. The sample contains 250,000 to 350,000 distinct CDR3 sequences, approximately 15% of them found a single time. The ten largest clones capture 22% of the sample.

Trimming costs V 3 bases and J 2 bases, and their ends lie 13 bases apart. Reading the germline V gene gives CDR1 SQVTM and CDR2 ANQGSEA. From the cysteine up to the phenylalanine, the CDR3 has a length of 14 residues. Just CDR3 DNA is preserved here, 42 bases in frame from base 1. This TCR came from a man younger than 35 who had mild COVID-19 (a few samples of this study predate the infection). The sample titles of this study are shuffled in the database, so cell type and time point are left out; the donor was told from shared clones. Sample: PBMCs or a T cell subset sorted from them (not recorded which). The sequence is built from TRBV29-1 and TRBJ2-5; no D gene call is confident. The CDR3 reads as follows: CSVEAAKLQETQYF. The DNA sequence is as follows: TGCAGCGTTGAGGCAGCTAAGTTGCAAGAGACCCAGTACTTC.